These T cell receptor beta chains were read from a single sample in a study of early stage breast cancer tumors. Profiling relied on immunoSEQ multiplex PCR, and the TCRdb table lists in-frame clones only, not all of them. Here the sample spans fewer than 15,000 clones, around 85% being singletons. Sequencing was performed on normal breast tissue next to the tumor. The receptors shown here come from a person aged 25 to 39 with breast cancer. CDR3s include the opening cysteine and the closing phenylalanine or tryptophan. Each record gives: CDR3 DNA, CDR3 protein, J gene, clone size, D gene, V gene. The D gene is left open where the match is weak. Clone size appears in some rows only: once, few, many, or a class for an expanded clone.

CDR3 DNA: TGTGCCTGGAGTGTTGGGGGGGCTAATGAAAAACTGTTTTTT
CDR3 protein: CAWSVGGANEKLFF
J gene: TRBJ1-4
clone size: -
D gene: -
V gene: TRBV30

CDR3 DNA: TGTGCCAGCAGCCTGCGGACAGAACGATACGAGCAGTACTTC
CDR3 protein: CASSLRTERYEQYF
J gene: TRBJ2-7
clone size: few
D gene: -
V gene: TRBV7-9

CDR3 DNA: TGTGCCAGCAGTTCGGTCCTCTACGAGCAGTACTTC
CDR3 protein: CASSSVLYEQYF
J gene: TRBJ2-7
clone size: once
D gene: -
V gene: TRBV28

CDR3 DNA: TGCGCCAGCAGCCCGAGGGGACAGGGGGAAATTCCCCTCCACTTT
CDR3 protein: CASSPRGQGEIPLHF
J gene: TRBJ1-6
clone size: -
D gene: TRBD1
V gene: TRBV5-1

CDR3 DNA: TGTGCCAGCAGCCCCCAGACAGGGAACTATGGCTACACCTTC
CDR3 protein: CASSPQTGNYGYTF
J gene: TRBJ1-2
clone size: -
D gene: TRBD1
V gene: TRBV7-2

CDR3 DNA: TGTGCCACCAGCAGAGATCCCGAACCCATTCAGCAGTACTTC
CDR3 protein: CATSRDPEPIQQYF
J gene: TRBJ2-7
clone size: -
D gene: -
V gene: TRBV15

CDR3 DNA: TGCGCCAGCAGCCAAGTTCCGGGACTAGGCTACGAGCAGTACTTC
CDR3 protein: CASSQVPGLGYEQYF
J gene: TRBJ2-7
clone size: few
D gene: TRBD2
V gene: TRBV4-3

CDR3 DNA: TGTGCCAGCAGCTTAGGGGTCACGCTAGCGGGAGTCCCCAACTACAATGAGCAGTTCTTC
CDR3 protein: CASSLGVTLAGVPNYNEQFF
J gene: TRBJ2-1
clone size: -
D gene: TRBD2
V gene: TRBV11-3

CDR3 DNA: TGTGCCAGCAGCTTAGAACGGACAGGGTTCGGATATGGCTACACCTTC
CDR3 protein: CASSLERTGFGYGYTF
J gene: TRBJ1-2
clone size: -
D gene: TRBD1
V gene: TRBV11-2

CDR3 DNA: TGTGCCAGCAGTTCCACCATAGCGGGAGATTACAATGAGCAGTTCTTC
CDR3 protein: CASSSTIAGDYNEQFF
J gene: TRBJ2-1
clone size: -
D gene: TRBD2
V gene: TRBV6-5

CDR3 DNA: TGCGCCAGCAGCCAAGATGAGGGGGCGAGTACTGAAGCTTTCTTT
CDR3 protein: CASSQDEGASTEAFF
J gene: TRBJ1-1
clone size: -
D gene: TRBD1
V gene: TRBV4-3

CDR3 DNA: TGTGCCAGCAGTCCTGGACTAGCGGGAGTCCATGAGCAGTTCTTC
CDR3 protein: CASSPGLAGVHEQFF
J gene: TRBJ2-1
clone size: -
D gene: TRBD2
V gene: TRBV2

CDR3 DNA: TGTGCCAGCTCCCGGCGGCTAGCGGGAGATTACAATGAGCAGTTCTTC
CDR3 protein: CASSRRLAGDYNEQFF
J gene: TRBJ2-1
clone size: -
D gene: TRBD2
V gene: TRBV18

CDR3 DNA: TGTGCCTGGCGACTAGCGGGAGGATCGTACGAGCAGTACTTC
CDR3 protein: CAWRLAGGSYEQYF
J gene: TRBJ2-7
clone size: few
D gene: TRBD2
V gene: TRBV30

CDR3 DNA: TGTGCCAGTAGGCCCTTTTTAGGGGGCAATCAGCCCCAGCATTTT
CDR3 protein: CASRPFLGGNQPQHF
J gene: TRBJ1-5
clone size: -
D gene: -
V gene: TRBV19

CDR3 DNA: TGCGCCAGCAGCCATGGAGACGATAGGGGCACCGGGGAGCTGTTTTTT
CDR3 protein: CASSHGDDRGTGELFF
J gene: TRBJ2-2
clone size: -
D gene: -
V gene: TRBV5-1

CDR3 DNA: TGCAGTGCAGGCCCGGGCCCCCGTGGGTTCTTC
CDR3 protein: CSAGPGPRGFF
J gene: TRBJ2-1
clone size: -
D gene: -
V gene: TRBV20-1

CDR3 DNA: TGTGCCAGCATCGCCGGACAGGGAAAAAACTATGGCTACACCTTC
CDR3 protein: CASIAGQGKNYGYTF
J gene: TRBJ1-2
clone size: -
D gene: TRBD1
V gene: TRBV6-5

CDR3 DNA: TGTGCCAGCAGCCTCGGGACTAGTTCCTACGAGCAGTACTTC
CDR3 protein: CASSLGTSSYEQYF
J gene: TRBJ2-7
clone size: -
D gene: TRBD2
V gene: TRBV16

CDR3 DNA: TGTGCCAGCAGCTTAGGTGGAGGGGGCACAGATACGCAGTATTTT
CDR3 protein: CASSLGGGGTDTQYF
J gene: TRBJ2-3
clone size: -
D gene: -
V gene: TRBV7-3

CDR3 DNA: TGCGCCAGCAGCTGGGGCAGCGAGAACACCGGGGAGCTGTTTTTT
CDR3 protein: CASSWGSENTGELFF
J gene: TRBJ2-2
clone size: -
D gene: -
V gene: TRBV5-1

CDR3 DNA: TGCAGCGTCGACAGGGAGGGAGGCGGGGAGCTGTTTTTT
CDR3 protein: CSVDREGGGELFF
J gene: TRBJ2-2
clone size: once
D gene: -
V gene: TRBV29-1

CDR3 DNA: TGTGCCAGCAGTCGACTAGCGGGAGGGCAAGAGACCCAGTACTTC
CDR3 protein: CASSRLAGGQETQYF
J gene: TRBJ2-5
clone size: -
D gene: TRBD2
V gene: TRBV6-5

CDR3 DNA: TGCGCCAGCAGCTCCGATGGGGTGAGGCATACTGAAGCTTTCTTT
CDR3 protein: CASSSDGVRHTEAFF
J gene: TRBJ1-1
clone size: -
D gene: -
V gene: TRBV5-1

CDR3 DNA: TGCGCCAGCAGTGAGTTGGGTCAGGTTGGCTACGAGCAGTACTTC
CDR3 protein: CASSELGQVGYEQYF
J gene: TRBJ2-7
clone size: -
D gene: -
V gene: TRBV10-1

CDR3 DNA: TGTGCCAGCAGTGCCTCCAGGGGGCGAAGCGAAAAACTGTTTTTT
CDR3 protein: CASSASRGRSEKLFF
J gene: TRBJ1-4
clone size: -
D gene: TRBD1
V gene: TRBV27

CDR3 DNA: TGTGCCAGCAGCTTAGCGACGTGGGAAGCAAAAGAGACCCAGTACTTC
CDR3 protein: CASSLATWEAKETQYF
J gene: TRBJ2-5
clone size: -
D gene: -
V gene: TRBV7-6